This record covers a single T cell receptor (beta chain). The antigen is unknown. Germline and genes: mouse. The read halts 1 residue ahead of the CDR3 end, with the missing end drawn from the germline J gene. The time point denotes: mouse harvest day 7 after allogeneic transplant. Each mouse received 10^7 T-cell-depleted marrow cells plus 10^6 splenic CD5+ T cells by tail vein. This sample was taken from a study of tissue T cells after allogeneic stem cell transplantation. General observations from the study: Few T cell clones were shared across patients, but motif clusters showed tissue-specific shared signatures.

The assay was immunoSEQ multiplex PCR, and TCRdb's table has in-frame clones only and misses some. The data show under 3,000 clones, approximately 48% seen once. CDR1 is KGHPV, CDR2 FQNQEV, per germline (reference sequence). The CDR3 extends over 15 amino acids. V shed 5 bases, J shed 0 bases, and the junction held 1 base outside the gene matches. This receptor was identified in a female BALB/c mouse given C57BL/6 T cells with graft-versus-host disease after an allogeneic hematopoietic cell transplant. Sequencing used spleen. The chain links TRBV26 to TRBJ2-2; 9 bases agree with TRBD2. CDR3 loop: CASSWTGANTGQLYF. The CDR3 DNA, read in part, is TGTGCCAGCAGTTGGACTGGGGCAAACACCGGGCAGCTCTAC.